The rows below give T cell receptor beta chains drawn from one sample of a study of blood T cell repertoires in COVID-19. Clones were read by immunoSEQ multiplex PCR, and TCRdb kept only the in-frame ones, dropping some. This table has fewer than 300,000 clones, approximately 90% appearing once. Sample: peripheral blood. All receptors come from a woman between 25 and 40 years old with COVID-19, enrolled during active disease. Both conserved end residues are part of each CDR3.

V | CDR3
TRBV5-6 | CASSSRDWYNSPLHF
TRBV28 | CASSLTQGASNQPQHF
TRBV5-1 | CASSLGTGYEETQYF
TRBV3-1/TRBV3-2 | CASSQAWQGGVGAFF
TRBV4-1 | CASGSGYTEAFF
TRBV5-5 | CASSFLGELFF
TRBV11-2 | CASSPRLADYNEQFF
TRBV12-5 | CASGSLAGVGTDTQYF
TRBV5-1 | CASRPLTSGTEAFF
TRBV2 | CASSAYLTGTGGKNEQFF
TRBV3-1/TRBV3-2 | CASSQGQKSTEAFF
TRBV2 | CASSGIPGTTVAFF